This TCR beta chain came from a study of graft-versus-host responses after intestinal transplantation. The wider study: Anti-thymocyte globulin served as induction for all recipients, who then took tacrolimus and steroids for three to four years. Regarding the study as a whole: Ileal or blood samples showed some GvH clones first, and such clones were also found in recipient marrow.

TCRdb's table, derived via immunoSEQ multiplex PCR, lists solely in-frame clones and lacks some. The sample has 75,000 to 100,000 clones, over 80% seen once. The germline V gene encodes CDR1 SQVTM and CDR2 ANQGSEA. The CDR3 is 13 amino acids. After removal of 6 bases from V and 4 bases from J, the junction contained 9 bases not matched to a gene. As to this clone: Its antigen is not known.

The rearrangement links TRBV29-1 to TRBJ2-7, with 7 positions matching TRBD1. The source material was unstimulated CD8+ T cells sorted from spleen or lymph node cells, sampled before intestinal transplant. The sequence came from a human donor who received an intestinal transplant. The CDR3 DNA reads as TGCAGCGTCTCCAGGGGGTTGGGGTACGAGCAGTACTTC. Protein product: CSVSRGLGYEQYF.